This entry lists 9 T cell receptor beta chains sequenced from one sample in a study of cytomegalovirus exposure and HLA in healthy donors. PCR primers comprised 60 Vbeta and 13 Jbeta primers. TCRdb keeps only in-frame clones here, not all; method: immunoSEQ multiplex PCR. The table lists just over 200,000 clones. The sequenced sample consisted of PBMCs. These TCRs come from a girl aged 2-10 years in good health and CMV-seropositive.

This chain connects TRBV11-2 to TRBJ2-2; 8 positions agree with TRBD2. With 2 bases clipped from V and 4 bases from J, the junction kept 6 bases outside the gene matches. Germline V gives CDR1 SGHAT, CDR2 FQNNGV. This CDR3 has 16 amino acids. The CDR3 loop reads CASSLSSAGATGELFF. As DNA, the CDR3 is TGTGCCAGCAGCTTATCATCAGCGGGAGCCACCGGGGAGCTGTTTTTT.

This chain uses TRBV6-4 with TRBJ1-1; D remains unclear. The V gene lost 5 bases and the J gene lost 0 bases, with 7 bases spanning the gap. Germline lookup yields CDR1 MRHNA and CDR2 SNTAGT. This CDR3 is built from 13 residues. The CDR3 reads CASSNPVNTEAFF. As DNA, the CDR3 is TGTGCCAGCAGTAACCCAGTGAACACTGAAGCTTTCTTT.

CDR3 loop: CASSPLQGGGYTF. The CDR3, as DNA: TGTGCCAGTAGTCCCTTACAGGGGGGTGGCTACACCTTC. The chain combines TRBV19 with TRBJ1-2; 8 bases agree with TRBD1. The CDR3 sequence is 13 residues long. Germline V lookup: CDR1 LNHDA, CDR2 SQIVND (reference sequence). The V and J ends lost 5 bases and 7 bases, in that order; junction bases with no gene match: 6.

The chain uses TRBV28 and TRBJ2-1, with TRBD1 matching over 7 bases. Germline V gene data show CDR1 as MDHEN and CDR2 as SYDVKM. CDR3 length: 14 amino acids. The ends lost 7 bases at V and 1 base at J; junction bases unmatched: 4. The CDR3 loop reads CASTFRGSYNEQFF. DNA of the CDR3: TGTGCCAGCACCTTCAGGGGGTCCTACAATGAGCAGTTCTTC.

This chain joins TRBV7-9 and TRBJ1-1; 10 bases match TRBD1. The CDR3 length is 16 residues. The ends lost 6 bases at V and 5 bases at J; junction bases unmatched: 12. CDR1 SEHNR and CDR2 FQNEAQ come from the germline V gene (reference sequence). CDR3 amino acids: CASRPTPDRGGTEAFF. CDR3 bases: TGTGCCAGCAGGCCAACCCCGGACAGGGGGGGGACTGAAGCTTTCTTT.

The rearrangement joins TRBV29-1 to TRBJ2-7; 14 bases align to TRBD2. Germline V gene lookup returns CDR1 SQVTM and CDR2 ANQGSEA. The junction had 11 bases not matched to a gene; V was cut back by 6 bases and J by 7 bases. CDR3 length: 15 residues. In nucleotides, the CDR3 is TGCAGCGTCCAGCCGGGACTAGCGGGAGTAGGTGAGCAGTACTTC. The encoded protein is CSVQPGLAGVGEQYF.

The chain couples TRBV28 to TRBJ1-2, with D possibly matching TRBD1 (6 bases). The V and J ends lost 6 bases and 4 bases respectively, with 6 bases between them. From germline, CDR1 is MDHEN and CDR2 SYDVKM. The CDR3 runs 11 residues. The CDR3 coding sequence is TGTGCCAGCAGGGACAGCTATGGCTACACCTTC. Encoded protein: CASRDSYGYTF.

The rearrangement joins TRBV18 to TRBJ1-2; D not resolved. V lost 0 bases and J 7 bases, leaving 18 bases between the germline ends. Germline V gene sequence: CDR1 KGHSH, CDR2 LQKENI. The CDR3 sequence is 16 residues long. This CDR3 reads CASSPPSLIAGGGYTF. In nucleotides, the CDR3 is TGTGCCAGCTCACCACCTTCCCTTATTGCGGGTGGTGGCTACACCTTC.

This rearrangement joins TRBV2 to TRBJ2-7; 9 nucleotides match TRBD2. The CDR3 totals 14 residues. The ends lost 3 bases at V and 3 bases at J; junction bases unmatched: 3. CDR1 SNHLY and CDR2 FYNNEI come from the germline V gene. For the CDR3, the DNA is TGTGCCAGCAGTGACGTAGCGGGAGTCTACGAGCAGTACTTC. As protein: CASSDVAGVYEQYF.